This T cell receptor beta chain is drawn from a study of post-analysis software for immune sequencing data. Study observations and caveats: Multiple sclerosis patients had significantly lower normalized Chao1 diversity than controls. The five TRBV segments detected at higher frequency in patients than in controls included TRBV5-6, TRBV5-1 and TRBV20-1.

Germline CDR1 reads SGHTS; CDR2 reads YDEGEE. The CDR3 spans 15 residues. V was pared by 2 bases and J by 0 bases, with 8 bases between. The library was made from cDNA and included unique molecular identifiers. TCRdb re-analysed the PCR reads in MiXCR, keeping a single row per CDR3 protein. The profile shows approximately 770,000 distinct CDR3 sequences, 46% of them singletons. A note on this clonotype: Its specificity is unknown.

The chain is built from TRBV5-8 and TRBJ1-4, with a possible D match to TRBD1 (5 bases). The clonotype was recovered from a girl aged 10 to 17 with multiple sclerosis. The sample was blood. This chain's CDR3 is CASSLGDATNEKLFF. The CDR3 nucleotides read TGTGCCAGCAGCTTAGGGGACGCAACTAATGAAAAACTGTTTTTT.